This record covers a single T cell receptor beta chain. Some clones are missing from TCRdb's copy, which holds only in-frame ones; the method was immunoSEQ multiplex PCR. The sample carries about 58,000 clones, about 78% recorded once. The data derive from a study of blood T cell repertoires in COVID-19. Study context: PBMCs, B-cell-depleted T cells, or T cells provided the cDNA or gDNA that made up the material.

CDR1 and CDR2 from the germline V gene are GTSNPN and SVGIG (reference sequence). Trimming pared 4 bases from V and 3 bases from J, leaving 12 bases between. CDR3 length: 13 amino acids. The chain uses TRBV30 and TRBJ1-1, with D possibly being TRBD1 (5 bases). The receptor's source is a human donor in a cohort sampled during active COVID-19. The sequenced sample consisted of peripheral blood. The CDR3 DNA sequence: TGTGCCTGGACCAAGGACACTTACACTGAAGCTTTCTTT. It specifies CAWTKDTYTEAFF.